The entry below gives a single T cell receptor beta chain sequence along with its context. Its antigen remains unknown. A J-beta primer mix and a sample-barcoded 5' primer were used in a second PCR of roughly 6 to 11 cycles. TCRdb reprocessed the 5' RACE reads with MiXCR, giving one entry per CDR3 protein. This sample yields over a million distinct CDR3 sequences, of which 35% to 45% are seen a single time; about 4.1% belongs to the top ten. This sample was taken from a study of blood T cells in healthy people across ages. Study-wide results and limits: Researchers said unsorted PBMCs prevented a conclusive naive versus antigen-experienced comparison.

CDR3 size: 17 residues. Germline values: CDR1 SEHNR, CDR2 FQNEAQ (reference sequence). Between the trimmed V and J ends, which lost 4 bases and 2 bases, there was a span of 18 bases. This rearrangement joins TRBV7-9 to TRBJ2-1, with a weak D call TRBD2 (6 bases). Sample: blood. This receptor was obtained from a woman aged 18-29 years in good health. The CDR3 region is CASSSTRGTDTYNEQFF. The CDR3 bases are TGTGCCAGCAGCTCGACTAGAGGGACTGACACCTACAATGAGCAGTTCTTC.